The 5 T cell receptor beta chains below all came from one sample that was sequenced in a study of T cells in Graves' hyperthyroidism and ophthalmopathy. Template material for amplifying TCR beta CDR3 regions consisted of RNA transcripts. HTBI primers drove first-round RT-PCR of the TCR CDR3. TCRdb recomputed calls from the multiplex PCR reads with MiXCR, one row per CDR3 protein. Altogether about 500,000 distinct CDR3 sequences are present, roughly an eighth being singletons, with the ten largest covering around 17%. Input material: blood. The source is a young woman with Graves' hyperthyroidism.

This clonotype has just a few counts. J is TRBJ2-3 and V is TRBV14; maybe TRBD2 (5 bases). The CDR3 has 17 residues. Germline loops: CDR1 SGHDN, CDR2 FVKESK. V dropped 1 base and J dropped 4 bases, with 18 bases sitting between them. The CDR3 DNA is TGTGCCAGCAGCCAAGCTTGGACTCTCACCCGGGCAGATACGCAGTATTTT. It encodes CASSQAWTLTRADTQYF. Drawing the rest from reference TRBV14 and TRBJ2-3, the complete variable domain is EAGVTQFPSHSVIEKGQTVTLRCDPISGHDNLYWYRRVMGKEIKFLLHFVKESKQDESGMPNNRFLAERTGGTYSTLKVQPAELEDSGVYFCASSQAWTLTRADTQYFGPGTRLTVL.

This clonotype has ten or more counts. J is TRBJ2-5 and V is TRBV20-1; no definite D call. Per the germline V gene, CDR1 is DFQATT and CDR2 is SNEGSKA (reference sequence). V lost 1 base to trimming and J lost 1 base, with 10 bases between them. The CDR3 has 14 residues. The CDR3 sequence: CSARVPDTQETQYF. The CDR3 DNA is TGCAGTGCTAGAGTCCCAGACACCCAAGAGACCCAGTACTTC.

This clonotype has ten or more counts. The chain employs TRBV24-1 and TRBJ2-7, with 7 nucleotides matching TRBD2. The CDR3 has 17 amino acids. In germline, CDR1 is KGHDR, CDR2 SFDVKD. V shed 0 bases and J 0 bases; nucleotides not matched to a gene: 7. CDR3 in DNA: TGTGCCACCAGTGATTTGCGCAGCGGGGACCTCTCCTACGAGCAGTACTTC. Its protein is CATSDLRSGDLSYEQYF.

V usage is TRBV5-1 and J usage is TRBJ2-4; 9 bases are shared with TRBD2. This CDR3 has 15 amino acids. Trimming removed 4 bases from V and 6 bases from J; junction bases left unmatched: 8. Germline assignment: CDR1 SGHRS and CDR2 YFSETQ. DNA for the CDR3: TGCGCCAGCAGCCATAGCGGGAGAGAGCCAAACATTCAGTACTTC. The encoded protein is CASSHSGREPNIQYF.

The table lists this clonotype with many counts. V usage is TRBV6-2 or TRBV6-3 and J usage is TRBJ2-1, with 10 positions matching TRBD2. V was pared by 6 bases and J by 8 bases, with 7 bases of the junction left unmatched. The CDR3 contains 14 residues. CDR1 is MNHEY and CDR2 is SVGEGT in the germline V gene. CDR3: CASSASGRGHEQFF. The CDR3 region has the DNA TGTGCCAGCAGCGCTAGCGGGAGAGGCCATGAGCAGTTCTTC.